This T cell receptor (beta chain) was recorded in a study of Ad26.COV2.S vaccination and SARS-CoV-2 variants. Whole-study findings and limits: It is possible that the TCR breadth and depth analyses underestimated the total T cell responses. Reported post-vaccination CD8+ and CD4+ T cell responses to spike showed substantial breadth. Vaccinees displayed broader spike-specific TCR repertoires than placebo recipients.

Method: immunoSEQ multiplex PCR; TCRdb's copy keeps in-frame clones and lacks some. The sample holds fewer than 400,000 clones, around 84% seen once. Specified treatment: some 20 received Ad26.COV2.S at low or high dose, single or two shots; 5 received placebo; per-sample allocation not given. Sampling happened 63 days after the first vaccine or placebo injection. This CDR3 comprises 14 residues. The V gene's germline CDR1 is SNHLY and CDR2 FYNNEI. V gave up 3 bases and J gave up 4 bases, with 10 bases separating them. This clone was found once. The antigen remains undetermined. This specimen consisted of peripheral blood, obtained in a trial of Ad26.COV2.S vaccine versus placebo. This chain uses TRBV2 with TRBJ2-1; no clear D gene. The receptor was isolated from a person between 18 and 59 years old who received the Ad26.COV2.S COVID-19 vaccine or a placebo. The DNA of the CDR3 is TGTGCCAGCAGTGAGTTTGGCAGATACAATGAGCAGTTCTTC. Amino acid sequence: CASSEFGRYNEQFF.